Following are 28 T cell receptor beta chains from one sample sequenced in a study of vaccination effects on CD4 cells after COVID-19. Antigen-specific CD4+ T cells were expanded with viral peptide pools in the ViraFEST assay before sequencing. Following an approximately ten-day culture, CD4+ T cells were purified. Every participant took two doses of the BNT162b2 or mRNA-1273 vaccine. No antigen is known for these receptors. Sequencing was performed with immunoSEQ multiplex PCR; in TCRdb, only in-frame clones are kept and a portion is missing. The sample has tens of thousands of clones; approximately 69% are singletons. Sample: CD4+ T cells from PBMCs cultured with SARS-CoV-2 spike peptides, taken after COVID-19 vaccination. These TCRs come from a human donor who received a COVID-19 vaccine.

This chain connects TRBV18 to TRBJ1-4; 8 bases match TRBD1. This CDR3 contains 14 residues. Germline CDR1 KGHSH, CDR2 LQKENI. V shed 3 bases, J shed 7 bases, and the junction held 4 bases outside the gene matches. CDR3 protein: CASSPIGQGEKLFF. The CDR3 DNA reads as TGTGCCAGCTCACCTATAGGACAGGGTGAAAAACTGTTTTTT.

CDR3 coding DNA: TGTGCCAGCAGCCAAGGGACGGGAGAGCAGTACTTC. Protein sequence: CASSQGTGEQYF. V usage is TRBV3-1 (or the pseudogene TRBV3-2) and J usage is TRBJ2-7, with a possible D match to TRBD2 (5 bases). The germline CDR1 and CDR2 sequences are LGHDT and YNNKEL (reference sequence). Trimming cost V 1 base and J 7 bases, with 8 bases left between them. The CDR3 runs to 12 residues.

The chain recombines TRBV7-2 with TRBJ1-2, with no clear D. This CDR3 is built from 14 residues. V lost 1 base to trimming and J lost 6 bases, with 12 bases between them. Germline CDR1 is SGHTA and CDR2 is FQGNSA. CDR3 in amino acids: CASSLEGGGDGYTF. CDR3 nucleotide sequence: TGTGCCAGCAGCTTAGAGGGCGGTGGGGATGGCTACACCTTC.

The chain is built from TRBV2 and TRBJ1-6; D is undetermined. Trimming stripped 2 bases from V and 8 bases from J, with 7 bases between. This CDR3 has 13 amino acids. CDR1 and CDR2 from the germline V gene are SNHLY and FYNNEI. CDR3 amino acids: CASSEIEDSPLHF. The CDR3 region has the DNA TGTGCCAGCAGTGAAATTGAAGATTCACCCCTCCACTTT.

The chain employs TRBV5-4 and TRBJ2-1; 11 nucleotides align to TRBD2. Germline-derived CDR1 and CDR2 are SGHNT and YYREEE (reference sequence). The CDR3 sequence is 15 residues long. The V gene end was trimmed by 4 bases and the J gene end by 5 bases; junction bases not matched to a gene: 5. The CDR3 reads CASSRTSGSNNEQFF. For the CDR3, the DNA is TGTGCCAGCAGCCGCACTAGCGGGAGTAACAATGAGCAGTTCTTC. The full variable domain, with the rest looked up from reference TRBV5-4 and TRBJ2-1, is ETGVTQSPTHLIKTRGQQVTLRCSSQSGHNTVSWYQQALGQGPQFIFQYYREEENGRGNFPPRFSGLQFPNYSSELNVNALELDDSALYLCASSRTSGSNNEQFFGPGTRLTVL.

The chain combines TRBV7-2 with TRBJ2-7; D uncertain. The germline V and J ends were trimmed by 6 bases and 2 bases, with 8 bases remaining between them. The CDR3 is 12 amino acids. In germline, CDR1 is SGHTA, CDR2 FQGNSA. The CDR3 region is CASSYSAYEQYF. For the CDR3, the DNA is TGTGCCAGCAGTTACAGTGCCTACGAGCAGTACTTC.

This clone was observed a handful of times. Other DNA sequences within the sample encode an identical CDR3. The rearrangement uses TRBV6-5 and TRBJ1-5, with D maybe TRBD1 (6 bases). V lost 4 bases to trimming and J lost 5 bases, with 9 bases between them. The CDR3 has 13 residues. Germline-derived CDR1 and CDR2 are MNHEY and SVGAGI. CDR3 DNA sequence: TGTGCCAGCAGTTTACAGGGAGATCAGCCCCAGCATTTT. Protein product: CASSLQGDQPQHF.

This clone was counted between two and nine times. This chain joins TRBV27 and TRBJ1-5; D call uncertain. V was trimmed by 11 bases and J by 2 bases, leaving 16 bases between them. This CDR3 is built from 14 residues. From germline, CDR1 is MNHEY and CDR2 SMNVEV (reference sequence). Written as DNA, the CDR3 is TGTGCCCTTATACCTCGCCGGGGCAATCAGCCCCAGCATTTT. As protein: CALIPRRGNQPQHF.

This chain joins TRBV29-1 and TRBJ2-1, with 9 bases that match TRBD1. V gave up 8 bases and J gave up 4 bases; unmatched junction bases: 12. From germline, CDR1 is SQVTM and CDR2 ANQGSEA. CDR3 length: 15 amino acids. The chain's CDR3 is CSKKFGTGIYNEQFF. CDR3 DNA: TGCAGCAAAAAATTCGGGACAGGGATTTACAATGAGCAGTTCTTC.

V gene TRBV29-1 combines with J gene TRBJ2-1, with 16 bases identical to TRBD2. Germline CDR1 is SQVTM and CDR2 is ANQGSEA. This CDR3 comprises 20 residues. The V segment lost 3 bases and the J segment 3 bases; nucleotides outside the gene matches: 14. CDR3 sequence (DNA): TGCAGCGTTGACCACAGGTATCCGGGACTAGCGGGAGGGCACTACAATGAGCAGTTCTTC. Translated: CSVDHRYPGLAGGHYNEQFF.

The sample holds one count of this clone. The chain has TRBV11-2 and TRBJ1-2, with a weak D call TRBD1 (5 bases). The germline CDR1 and CDR2 sequences are SGHAT and FQNNGV. V was cut by 2 bases and J by 3 bases, with 10 bases left in between. The CDR3 is 14 residues long. CDR3 sequence (DNA): TGTGCCAGCAGCTTAATCCGGACACACTATGGCTACACCTTC. This gives the protein CASSLIRTHYGYTF.

This clone rates as large. The chain carries TRBV6-1 and TRBJ2-2; D unresolved. The germline CDR1 and CDR2 sequences are MNHNS and SASEGT. The ends were cut back, 3 bases at V and 0 bases at J, with 8 bases in the middle. The CDR3 runs 15 residues. CDR3 nucleotides: TGTGCCAGCAGTGAGTACAGCTCGAACACCGGGGAGCTGTTTTTT. Amino acid sequence: CASSEYSSNTGELFF.

This chain links TRBV21-1 with TRBJ2-3. TRBV21-1 is recorded as a pseudogene. This CDR3 is 14 amino acids long. The CDR3 bases are TGTGCCAGCAGCAAAGGGGTCGGCACAGATACGCAGTATTTT. It yields the protein CASSKGVGTDTQYF.

CDR3 sequence reads: CASGLGYITSDGGEAFF. The CDR3 coding sequence is TGTGCTAGTGGTTTGGGTTACATAACCTCCGATGGTGGTGAAGCTTTCTTT. The chain has TRBV12-5 and TRBJ1-1, with D uncertain. Trimming removed 1 base from V and 7 bases from J, with 22 bases in between. This CDR3 is 17 amino acids long. Looked up from germline, CDR1 is LGHNT and CDR2 is FRNRAP.

This clone has only a few counts. The genes are TRBV3-1 (or the pseudogene TRBV3-2) and TRBJ1-5; D ambiguous. This CDR3 contains 15 residues. V was pared by 0 bases and J by 6 bases, with 12 bases between. Germline assignment: CDR1 LGHDT and CDR2 YNNKEL (reference sequence). DNA of the CDR3: TGTGCCAGCAGCCAAGATTTGTCGGATCTTCAGCCCCAGCATTTT. This gives the protein CASSQDLSDLQPQHF.

This chain joins TRBV4-1 and TRBJ2-5; D is possibly TRBD1 or TRBD2 (5 bases each). Trimming stripped 4 bases from V and 5 bases from J, with 17 bases between. CDR3 length equals 15 residues. Germline V gives CDR1 MGHRA, CDR2 YSYEKL. Here the CDR3 reads CASSPSPGQTETQYF. The CDR3 DNA follows: TGCGCCAGCAGCCCCTCGCCGGGGCAGACCGAGACCCAGTACTTC.

The table lists this clone with a count of one. V usage is TRBV19 and J usage is TRBJ1-6, with D unclear. This CDR3 spans 13 amino acids. Germline CDR1 and CDR2: LNHDA and SQIVND (reference sequence). Between the trimmed V and J ends, which lost 7 bases and 7 bases, there was a span of 11 bases. The CDR3 coding sequence is TGTGCCAGTACGAGGCAGGAGAATTCACCCCTCCACTTT. It translates to CASTRQENSPLHF.

This clone has only one observation. The rearrangement uses TRBV5-4 and TRBJ2-2; the match to TRBD2 covers 11 bases. From germline, CDR1 is SGHNT and CDR2 YYREEE (reference sequence). The CDR3 runs to 15 residues. Losses at the gene ends were 3 bases for V and 6 bases for J; bases not matched to a gene: 4. CDR3 in amino acids: CASSSLAGGAGELFF. CDR3 in DNA: TGTGCCAGCAGCTCCTTAGCGGGAGGGGCCGGGGAGCTGTTTTTT.

V and J are TRBV27 and TRBJ2-7; D possibly corresponds to TRBD2 (6 bases). Germline V lookup: CDR1 MNHEY, CDR2 SMNVEV (reference sequence). The CDR3 totals 15 residues. V dropped 4 bases and J dropped 1 base, with 14 bases sitting between them. This chain's CDR3 is CASSSPPRGSYEQYF. For the CDR3, the DNA is TGTGCCAGCAGTTCCCCCCCGCGGGGATCCTACGAGCAGTACTTC.

The V gene is TRBV2, the J gene TRBJ1-6; the D gene is possibly TRBD1 (5 bases). V lost 1 base, J lost 7 bases, and 11 bases lay in between. CDR1 and CDR2 from the germline V gene are SNHLY and FYNNEI. The CDR3 consists of 15 residues. The CDR3 DNA is TGTGCCAGCAGTGAAGAGGCAGGGATCAATTCACCCCTCCACTTT. Translating gives CASSEEAGINSPLHF.

The chain has TRBV5-1 and TRBJ2-3; TRBD2 aligns across 10 bases. Losses at the gene ends were 4 bases for V and 3 bases for J; bases not matched to a gene: 2. This CDR3 has 14 amino acids. The germline gives CDR1 SGHRS, CDR2 YFSETQ. This CDR3 reads CASSLAGATDTQYF. The DNA for the CDR3 is TGCGCCAGCAGCCTAGCGGGAGCTACAGATACGCAGTATTTT.

The chain is built from TRBV19 and TRBJ2-3, with 8 bases aligning to TRBD1. Per germline, CDR1 LNHDA and CDR2 SQIVND (reference sequence). CDR3 length: 16 residues. The V segment lost 1 base and the J segment 9 bases; nucleotides outside the gene matches: 12. The CDR3 DNA reads TGTGCCAGTAGTATAGCCAACAGGACAGGGAGATCAACGCAGTATTTT. It translates to CASSIANRTGRSTQYF. Based on the CDR3 plus reference TRBV19 and TRBJ2-3, the full variable domain is DGGITQSPKYLFRKEGQNVTLSCEQNLNHDAMYWYRQDPGQGLRLIYYSQIVNDFQKGDIAEGYSVSREKKESFPLTVTSAQKNPTAFYLCASSIANRTGRSTQYFGPGTRLTVL.

The gene calls are TRBV7-7 and TRBJ2-5, with 7 bases aligning to TRBD1. V lost 5 bases to trimming and J lost 4 bases; unmatched junction nucleotides: 19. This CDR3 spans 18 amino acids. Germline V gene sequence: CDR1 SSHAT, CDR2 FNYEAQ (reference sequence). In nucleotides, the CDR3 is TGTGCCAGCAGCGTAGGCGACTCCAGGGGGTATACGGGAGAGACCCAGTACTTC. Its translation is CASSVGDSRGYTGETQYF.

The chain is built from TRBV10-3 and TRBJ1-1; 7 bases align to TRBD1. Looked up from germline, CDR1 is ENHRY and CDR2 is SYGVKD. This CDR3 region has 18 residues. V dropped 3 bases and J dropped 7; count of bases not matched to a gene: 20. The CDR3 sequence is CAISESHGGGPGVSEAFF. CDR3 bases: TGTGCCATCAGTGAAAGTCATGGAGGGGGCCCCGGGGTGAGTGAAGCTTTCTTT.

In its sample, this clone ranks as medium-sized. The gene calls are TRBV5-1 and TRBJ1-2; D gene ambiguous. The CDR3 extends over 14 amino acids. Germline V CDR1 and CDR2: SGHRS, YFSETQ. Trimming pared 0 bases from V and 0 bases from J, leaving 6 bases between. Here the CDR3 DNA reads TGCGCCAGCAGCTTGGGAGGGACTAACTATGGCTACACCTTC. Translation gives CASSLGGTNYGYTF.

Turning to this clone: One end of the junction is discordant with germline, which a read error may explain. The V and J genes are TRBV9 and TRBJ1-1, with TRBD1 matching 11 bases. CDR1 and CDR2 (germline): SGDLS, YYNGEE. The CDR3 sequence is 13 residues long. As DNA, the CDR3 is TGTGCCAGCAGCCCGGGGACAGGGGGGAACGAAGTCTTT. Its protein product is CASSPGTGGNEVF.

The V gene is TRBV10-1, the J gene TRBJ2-2; D uncertain. Germline loops: CDR1 WNHNN, CDR2 SYGVQD (reference sequence). This CDR3 spans 14 amino acids. Trimming removed 5 bases from V and 0 bases from J, with 7 bases in between. In DNA form, the CDR3 reads TGCGCCAGCAGTTGGCAGCCGAACACCGGGGAGCTGTTTTTT. Translated, it gives CASSWQPNTGELFF.

This sequence joins TRBV7-2 and TRBJ2-3; 9 nucleotides match TRBD2. The CDR3 spans 17 residues. J was trimmed by 6 bases and V by 1 base; bases with no gene match: 11. The germline gives CDR1 SGHTA, CDR2 FQGNSA. As DNA, the CDR3 is TGTGCCAGCAGCTTAGATGGGGTTGCGGGGGGGTATGATACGCAGTATTTT. It specifies CASSLDGVAGGYDTQYF.